This record looks at one T cell receptor beta chain sequence and its context. The data were taken from a study of blood T cell repertoires in COVID-19. Trimming shortened V by 3 bases and J by 5 bases, and 17 bases separated the two germline ends. Germline CDR1 is LGHNA and CDR2 is YSLEER. CDR3 length equals 17 residues. Generated by immunoSEQ multiplex PCR, the TCRdb table keeps only in-frame clones and is missing some. The data show tens of thousands of clones, with 86% seen just once and 9.5% to 15% held by the top ten. The receptor was isolated from a woman older than 75 with active or convalescent COVID-19. Sequencing was done on a sample of peripheral blood. The genes are TRBV4-3 and TRBJ2-6; D is perhaps TRBD1 (5 bases). The CDR3 here is CASSHARGASWANVLTF. For the CDR3, the DNA is TGCGCCAGCAGCCACGCAAGGGGCGCGAGCTGGGCCAACGTCCTGACTTTC.